This TCR beta chain was found in a study of technical replicates of blood from a few donors. CDR3 size: 15 residues. Trimming removed 1 base at V and 6 bases at J, with 12 bases between. Germline V lookup: CDR1 SGHTA, CDR2 FQGNSA. The table came from immunoSEQ multiplex PCR; TCRdb's copy has only in-frame clones and leaves some out. The sample lists about 72,000 clones; over 80% were seen once. The TCR was taken from a human donor in good health. Specimen: T cells isolated from PBMCs. This chain connects TRBV7-2 to TRBJ1-4; D is perhaps TRBD1 (5 bases). The CDR3 spells CASSLGWGVDEKLFF. As DNA, the CDR3 is TGTGCCAGCAGCTTAGGATGGGGGGTTGATGAAAAACTGTTTTTT. Variable domain in full (rest from reference TRBV7-2 and TRBJ1-4): GAGVSQSPSNKVTEKGKDVELRCDPISGHTALYWYRQSLGQGLEFLIYFQGNSAPDKSGLPSDRFSAERTGGSVSTLTIQRTQQEDSAVYLCASSLGWGVDEKLFFGSGTQLSVL.